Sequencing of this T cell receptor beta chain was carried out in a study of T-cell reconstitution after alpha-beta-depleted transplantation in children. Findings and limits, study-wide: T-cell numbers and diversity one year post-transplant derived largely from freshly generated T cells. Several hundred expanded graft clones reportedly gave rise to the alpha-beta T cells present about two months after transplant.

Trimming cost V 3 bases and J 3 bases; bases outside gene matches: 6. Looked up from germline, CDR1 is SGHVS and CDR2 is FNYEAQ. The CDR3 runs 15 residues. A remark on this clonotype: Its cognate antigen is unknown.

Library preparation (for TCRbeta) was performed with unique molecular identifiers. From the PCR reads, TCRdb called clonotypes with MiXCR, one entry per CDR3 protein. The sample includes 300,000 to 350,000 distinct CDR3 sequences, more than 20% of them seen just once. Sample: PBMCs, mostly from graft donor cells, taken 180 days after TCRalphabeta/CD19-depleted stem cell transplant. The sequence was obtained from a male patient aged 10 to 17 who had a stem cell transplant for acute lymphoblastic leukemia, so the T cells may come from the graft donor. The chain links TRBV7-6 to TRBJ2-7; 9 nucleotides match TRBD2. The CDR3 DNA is TGTGCCAGCAGCTTGACTAGCGGACTTTTCTACGAGCAGTACTTC. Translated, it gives CASSLTSGLFYEQYF.